The 26 T cell receptor beta chains in this list originate from one sample, sequenced in a study of shared T cell receptors in the human thymus. Sequencing used immunoSEQ multiplex PCR; TCRdb keeps in-frame clones, though not all of them. The table lists about 660,000 clones, 87% of them singletons. These data were also filed under a second study, of human thymus T cells.

Sequencing was performed on thymocytes. Receptors originate from a boy under two years old with a congenital heart defect.

This chain links TRBV28 with TRBJ2-5, with a tentative D call TRBD2 (5 bases). CDR1 and CDR2 from the germline V gene are MDHEN and SYDVKM. CDR3 length: 15 residues. Trimming stripped 2 bases from V and 4 bases from J, with 14 bases between. DNA of the CDR3: TGTGCCAGCAGTTTAGCGGGTCCCGAATCAGAGACCCAGTACTTC. It is translated as CASSLAGPESETQYF. The complete variable domain, with remaining parts taken from reference TRBV28 and TRBJ2-5, reads DVKVTQSSRYLVKRTGEKVFLECVQDMDHENMFWYRQDPGLGLRLIYFSYDVKMKEKGDIPEGYSVSREKKERFSLILESASTNQTSMYLCASSLAGPESETQYFGPGTRLLVL.

The chain links TRBV5-6 to TRBJ1-5, with unresolved D. V lost 0 bases, J lost 6 bases, and 7 bases lay in between. CDR3 size: 13 residues. The germline V gene has CDR1 SGHDT and CDR2 YYEEEE. CDR3 coding DNA: TGTGCCAGCAGCTTGGCTGCGGGTCAGCCCCAGCATTTT. Residues: CASSLAAGQPQHF.

About this clone itself: This same CDR3 is encoded by further DNA sequences in the sample. The J gene is TRBJ1-6, the V gene TRBV4-3, with TRBD1 matching 7 bases. This CDR3 is built from 17 residues. Unmatched junction bases numbered 3, after V lost 1 base and J lost 0 bases. Germline V gene data show CDR1 as LGHNA and CDR2 as YSLEER. The CDR3 DNA follows: TGCGCCAGCAGCCAAGGACAGGGTAGCTCCTATAATTCACCCCTCCACTTT. As protein: CASSQGQGSSYNSPLHF.

This sequence joins TRBV5-6 and TRBJ2-5, with D maybe TRBD1 (6 bases). CDR1 SGHDT and CDR2 YYEEEE come from the germline V gene. There are 12 residues in the CDR3. V was clipped by 3 bases and J by 5 bases, with 8 bases between them. CDR3 sequence reads: CASSSRGETQYF. The CDR3 DNA follows: TGTGCCAGCAGCTCGAGGGGGGAGACCCAGTACTTC. The full variable domain, in which reference TRBV5-6 and TRBJ2-5 provide the parts outside the CDR3, is DAGVTQSPTHLIKTRGQQVTLRCSPKSGHDTVSWYQQALGQGPQFIFQYYEEEERQRGNFPDRFSGHQFPNYSSELNVNALLLGDSALYLCASSSRGETQYFGPGTRLLVL.

The chain has TRBV20-1 and TRBJ1-4; D gene ambiguous. Germline V gene lookup returns CDR1 DFQATT and CDR2 SNEGSKA (reference sequence). V was clipped by 7 bases and J by 8 bases, with 8 bases between them. This CDR3 is built from 10 residues. In nucleotides, the CDR3 is TGCAGTGTACGGGGAGAAAAACTGTTTTTT. The encoded protein is CSVRGEKLFF.

V usage is TRBV29-1 and J usage is TRBJ2-2; D remains ambiguous. The ends were cut back, 3 bases at V and 4 bases at J, with 6 bases in the middle. This CDR3 spans 12 amino acids. Germline V gene data show CDR1 as SQVTM and CDR2 as ANQGSEA. The CDR3 here is CSVELLTGELFF. CDR3 nucleotides: TGCAGCGTTGAGTTACTCACCGGGGAGCTGTTTTTT.

This sequence joins TRBV23-1 and TRBJ2-5, with TRBD2 identical over 7 bases. TRBV23-1 is identified as an open reading frame with a role that is uncertain. Unmatched junction bases numbered 8, after V lost 4 bases and J lost 0 bases. The CDR3 consists of 16 residues. The CDR3 DNA reads as TGCGCCAGCAGTCCCGAAAACCGGGGGGACCAAGAGACCCAGTACTTC. Translating it yields CASSPENRGDQETQYF.

The chain is built from TRBV25-1 and TRBJ2-7; TRBD2 matches 7 bases. Germline CDR1 reads MGHDK; CDR2 reads SYGVNS. V was pared by 6 bases and J by 0 bases, with 8 bases of the junction left unmatched. The CDR3 sequence is 15 residues long. CDR3 nucleotides: TGTGCCAGCAGGGGAAAGCGGGATCTCTCCTACGAGCAGTACTTC. Amino acid sequence: CASRGKRDLSYEQYF.

This clone was detected only a few times. The V gene is TRBV4-3, the J gene TRBJ1-3, with TRBD1 matching 9 bases. V dropped 4 bases and J dropped 2; count of bases not matched to a gene: 3. This CDR3 region has 15 residues. Germline V gene data show CDR1 as LGHNA and CDR2 as YSLEER. The CDR3 region is CASSRRDRAGNTIYF. CDR3 DNA sequence: TGCGCCAGCAGCCGACGGGACAGGGCTGGAAACACCATATATTTT.

The V call is TRBV4-2, the J call TRBJ1-2; the match to TRBD1 covers 10 bases. CDR3 length equals 14 residues. V was clipped by 8 bases and J by 4 bases; unmatched bases: 7. CDR1 LGHNA and CDR2 YNFKEQ come from the germline V gene. CDR3 coding DNA: TGTGCCAGCGGTGACAGGGGGCGCTTCTATGGCTACACCTTC. Its protein product is CASGDRGRFYGYTF.

The rearrangement links TRBV4-3 to TRBJ1-1; perhaps TRBD1 as D (6 bases). V was cut by 5 bases and J by 4 bases, with 14 bases left in between. The CDR3 is 14 residues long. The germline gives CDR1 LGHNA, CDR2 YSLEER. The CDR3 loop is CASSRGGVSTEAFF. CDR3 in DNA: TGCGCCAGCAGCAGGGGGGGCGTATCCACTGAAGCTTTCTTT.

The J gene is TRBJ2-1, the V gene TRBV6-6; D is possibly TRBD2 (6 bases). The germline V gene has CDR1 MNHNY and CDR2 SVGAGI (reference sequence). The CDR3 is made up of 13 amino acids. V gave up 8 bases and J gave up 4 bases, with 12 bases separating them. The CDR3 loop is CASGGSGYNEQFF. Written as DNA, the CDR3 is TGTGCCAGCGGCGGTAGCGGATACAATGAGCAGTTCTTC.

This chain uses TRBV19 with TRBJ1-5; D is unclear. Germline CDR1 and CDR2: LNHDA and SQIVND (reference sequence). This CDR3 spans 12 amino acids. Trimming shortened V by 9 bases and J by 6 bases, and 12 bases separated the two germline ends. As DNA, the CDR3 is TGTGCCAGCGCTCGAGGGATTCAGCCCCAGCATTTT. Protein product: CASARGIQPQHF.

CDR3 sequence: CASSFRQGAGTEAFF. The CDR3 DNA is TGCGCCAGCAGCTTCAGACAGGGGGCGGGCACTGAAGCTTTCTTT. The chain links TRBV5-1 to TRBJ1-1, with TRBD1 matching 10 bases. CDR3 length: 15 residues. Germline CDR1 is SGHRS and CDR2 is YFSETQ. The V gene end was trimmed by 2 bases and the J gene end by 4 bases; junction bases not matched to a gene: 5.

The CDR3 DNA is TGCAGCGTTGGGAGGATCACTGAAGCTTTCTTT. Protein product: CSVGRITEAFF. This chain links TRBV29-1 with TRBJ1-1; D is ambiguous. The V gene lost 4 bases and the J gene lost 4 bases, with 7 bases spanning the gap. Germline V gene data show CDR1 as SQVTM and CDR2 as ANQGSEA. The CDR3 runs 11 residues.

The chain joins TRBV6-5 to TRBJ2-7; 12 bases match TRBD2. The germline V gene has CDR1 MNHEY and CDR2 SVGAGI. With 2 bases clipped from V and 5 bases from J, the junction kept 7 bases outside the gene matches. CDR3 length: 16 residues. CDR3 protein: CASSYAELAGGNEQYF. The CDR3 region has the DNA TGTGCCAGCAGTTACGCTGAGCTAGCGGGAGGGAACGAGCAGTACTTC.

This clone was seen only once. The J gene is TRBJ2-6, the V gene TRBV29-1; D is perhaps TRBD1 (5 bases). The V end was cut by 1 base, the J end by 0 bases, with 7 bases between. Germline CDR1 is SQVTM and CDR2 is ANQGSEA. The CDR3 covers 15 residues. This CDR3 is CSVEGGVSGANVLTF. CDR3 nucleotide sequence: TGCAGCGTTGAAGGGGGCGTCTCTGGGGCCAACGTCCTGACTTTC.

In regard to this clone: Other DNA sequences in the sample encode the same CDR3. The chain uses TRBV4-1 and TRBJ1-6; D is ambiguous. Germline V gene data show CDR1 as MGHRA and CDR2 as YSYEKL. Trimming stripped 2 bases from V and 5 bases from J, with 4 bases between. The CDR3 extends over 13 amino acids. The CDR3 DNA sequence: TGCGCCAGCAGCCAACGGGATAATTCACCCCTCCACTTT. Translation: CASSQRDNSPLHF.

This chain uses TRBV5-5 with TRBJ1-5; D is unresolved. Per germline, CDR1 SGHKS and CDR2 YYEKEE (reference sequence). V was pared by 0 bases and J by 6 bases, with 10 bases between. The length of the CDR3 is 14 residues. The DNA for the CDR3 is TGTGCCAGCAGCTTGGAACATTTCAGTCAGCCCCAGCATTTT. It yields the protein CASSLEHFSQPQHF.

This chain joins TRBV6-1 and TRBJ1-5, with D uncertain. The germline gives CDR1 MNHNS, CDR2 SASEGT. The CDR3 is 18 amino acids. V was shortened by 0 bases and J by 2 bases, with 17 bases between the two germline ends. The CDR3 sequence: CASSEAIAPPPCNQPQHF. Written as DNA, the CDR3 is TGTGCCAGCAGTGAAGCTATTGCGCCACCCCCATGCAATCAGCCCCAGCATTTT.

This chain connects TRBV7-6 to TRBJ1-2; TRBD1 is a possible D gene (5 bases). Germline lookup yields CDR1 SGHVS and CDR2 FNYEAQ. The length of the CDR3 is 15 residues. The germline V and J ends were trimmed by 3 bases and 4 bases, with 15 bases remaining between them. The CDR3 DNA is TGTGCCAGCAGCTTGGGGAGGTCCGGGGGCTATGGCTACACCTTC. Translation: CASSLGRSGGYGYTF.

This sequence joins TRBV4-2 and TRBJ1-2, with D possibly TRBD1 on 6 matching bases. The CDR3 loop spans 14 amino acids. The germline gives CDR1 LGHNA, CDR2 YNFKEQ. V lost 2 bases, J lost 8 bases, and 15 bases lay in between. This chain's CDR3 is CASSQWTETYGYTF. The CDR3 DNA reads TGTGCCAGCAGCCAATGGACAGAAACTTACGGCTACACCTTC.

This clone has more than one count but fewer than ten. The chain combines TRBV4-3 with TRBJ1-6; a weak D match, TRBD1 (5 bases). Trimming took 1 base from V and 7 from J, leaving 14 bases between them. The CDR3 has 16 residues. Looked up from germline, CDR1 is LGHNA and CDR2 is YSLEER. CDR3 coding DNA: TGCGCCAGCAGCCAAGGCAGGGCTATGGGAAATTCACCCCTCCACTTT. It specifies CASSQGRAMGNSPLHF.

The chain couples TRBV4-3 to TRBJ2-7, with TRBD2 matching over 9 bases. The CDR3 extends over 17 amino acids. CDR1 and CDR2 from the germline V gene are LGHNA and YSLEER. Losses at the gene ends were 2 bases for V and 0 bases for J; bases not matched to a gene: 8. The CDR3, as DNA: TGCGCCAGCAGCCAAACCCGAACTAGCGGGCGCTCCTACGAGCAGTACTTC. This encodes CASSQTRTSGRSYEQYF.

This clone was detected only a few times. The chain is built from TRBV28 and TRBJ1-2; 7 nucleotides agree with TRBD1. CDR3 length: 13 amino acids. The V segment lost 2 bases and the J segment 3 bases; nucleotides outside the gene matches: 0. From germline, CDR1 is MDHEN and CDR2 SYDVKM. As DNA, the CDR3 is TGTGCCAGCAGTTTAGACAGGGACTATGGCTACACCTTC. It encodes CASSLDRDYGYTF.

This chain uses TRBV27 with TRBJ2-2, with 10 nucleotides matching TRBD1. Looked up from germline, CDR1 is MNHEY and CDR2 is SMNVEV (reference sequence). The V gene end was trimmed by 0 bases and the J gene end by 4 bases; junction bases not matched to a gene: 11. The length of the CDR3 is 19 residues. The CDR3 DNA follows: TGTGCCAGCAGTTTATCGGGACAGGGGCCCCTTCTAATCACCGGGGAGCTGTTTTTT. This gives the protein CASSLSGQGPLLITGELFF.